What follows are 24 T cell receptor beta chains derived from one specimen sequenced in a study of cytomegalovirus exposure and HLA in healthy donors. The PCR used 60 Vbeta and 13 Jbeta primers. The assay was immunoSEQ multiplex PCR, and TCRdb's table has in-frame clones only and misses some. Of 90,000 to 95,000 clones in the sample, approximately 80% were seen once. The material sequenced was PBMCs. These receptors were taken from a man aged 18 to 30 in good health and CMV-seronegative.

The chain carries TRBV2 and TRBJ1-1; D remains unclear. This CDR3 comprises 13 residues. The V gene lost 3 bases and the J gene lost 1 base, with 6 bases spanning the gap. Germline CDR1 and CDR2: SNHLY and FYNNEI. The CDR3 here is CASSDQANTEAFF. The CDR3 coding sequence is TGTGCCAGCAGTGATCAGGCGAACACTGAAGCTTTCTTT.

The chain is built from TRBV4-1 and TRBJ2-1; 8 positions match TRBD2. V was clipped by 3 bases and J by 9 bases; unmatched bases: 4. CDR3 length: 13 amino acids. Germline V gene data show CDR1 as MGHRA and CDR2 as YSYEKL. CDR3 coding DNA: TGCGCCAGCAGCCACGGGGGGGAGGTTGAGCAGTTCTTC. This translates into CASSHGGEVEQFF.

The chain is built from TRBV10-2 and TRBJ2-2; 8 bases match TRBD1. Losses at the gene ends were 7 bases for V and 7 bases for J; bases not matched to a gene: 8. The CDR3 consists of 14 residues. CDR1 and CDR2 (germline): WSHSY, SAAADI. The CDR3 loop reads CASNQDRVGGELFF. The DNA for the CDR3 is TGCGCCAGCAACCAGGACAGGGTGGGCGGGGAGCTGTTTTTT.

This rearrangement joins TRBV6-1 to TRBJ1-2, with D uncertain. V was shortened by 8 bases and J by 5 bases, with 18 bases between the two germline ends. The CDR3 contains 14 residues. Germline CDR1 is MNHNS and CDR2 is SASEGT. In DNA form, the CDR3 reads TGTGCCAGCGCCTCTAGAGAGCTGTGGTATGGCTACACCTTC. Encoded protein: CASASRELWYGYTF.

This chain uses TRBV7-6 with TRBJ2-7, with D possibly TRBD2 on 5 matching bases. Per the germline V gene, CDR1 is SGHVS and CDR2 is FNYEAQ. The CDR3 has 15 amino acids. V was trimmed by 5 bases and J by 0 bases, leaving 14 bases between them. The CDR3 loop reads CASSRFTGDSYEQYF. CDR3 DNA: TGTGCCAGCAGCCGATTTACCGGGGACTCCTACGAGCAGTACTTC.

J is TRBJ2-7 and V is TRBV27, with D possibly matching TRBD2 (6 bases). Trimming shortened V by 3 bases and J by 4 bases, and 13 bases separated the two germline ends. The CDR3 is made up of 14 amino acids. Germline V gene sequence: CDR1 MNHEY, CDR2 SMNVEV (reference sequence). The CDR3 region has the DNA TGTGCCAGCAGTTTGCGGGGTCCAAGATACGAGCAGTACTTC. Translated: CASSLRGPRYEQYF.

This chain connects TRBV30 to TRBJ2-5; possibly TRBD1 for D (5 bases). The CDR3 covers 15 residues. Trimming took off 3 bases at V and 4 bases at J, with 18 bases between the two ends. Looked up from germline, CDR1 is GTSNPN and CDR2 is SVGIG (reference sequence). The CDR3 sequence: CAWSFDPRGGETQYF. The CDR3 nucleotides are TGTGCCTGGAGCTTCGACCCAAGGGGTGGAGAGACCCAGTACTTC.

The genes are TRBV18 and TRBJ1-1, with TRBD1 as a possible D gene (6 bases). The V gene lost 4 bases and the J gene lost 7 bases, with 16 bases spanning the gap. Germline values: CDR1 KGHSH, CDR2 LQKENI. The CDR3 sequence is 14 residues long. Here the CDR3 reads CASSRAAVQGEAFF. The CDR3 DNA reads TGTGCCAGCTCACGGGCTGCGGTACAGGGTGAAGCTTTCTTT.

This clone occurred once. The genes are TRBV5-1 and TRBJ2-7; 9 nucleotides match TRBD2. Germline-derived CDR1 and CDR2 are SGHRS and YFSETQ. The CDR3 contains 14 residues. Unmatched junction bases numbered 9, after V lost 7 bases and J lost 4 bases. Here the CDR3 DNA reads TGCGCCAGCTCTCTGGCGGGGGGGCATTACGAGCAGTACTTC. This gives the protein CASSLAGGHYEQYF.

The gene calls are TRBV7-3 and TRBJ2-2, with 12 positions matching TRBD2. Germline V lookup: CDR1 SGHTA, CDR2 FQGTGA. V shed 1 base and J 6 bases; nucleotides not matched to a gene: 3. There are 16 residues in the CDR3. CDR3 sequence (DNA): TGTGCCAGCAGCTTAAAGGCTAGCGGGGGGGCCGGGGAGCTGTTTTTT. It translates to CASSLKASGGAGELFF. Full variable domain (missing parts from reference TRBV7-3 and TRBJ2-2): GAGVSQTPSNKVTEKGKYVELRCDPISGHTALYWYRQSLGQGPEFLIYFQGTGAADDSGLPNDRFFAVRPEGSVSTLKIQRTERGDSAVYLCASSLKASGGAGELFFGEGSRLTVL.

The chain combines TRBV15 with TRBJ1-4; D ambiguous. V lost 0 bases, J lost 8 bases, and 4 bases lay in between. The CDR3 is 12 residues long. CDR1 and CDR2 (germline): LNHNV, YYDKDF (reference sequence). Written as DNA, the CDR3 is TGTGCCACCAGCAGAGATAGAGAAAAACTGTTTTTT. Translating it yields CATSRDREKLFF.

Of note for this clone: It is likely a read error, because the conserved phenylalanine at the end of the CDR3 is missing. V usage is TRBV6-5 and J usage is TRBJ1-2, with D tentatively TRBD1 (6 bases). V shed 6 bases and J shed 2 bases, with 16 bases lying between them. This CDR3 comprises 15 residues. The germline CDR1 and CDR2 sequences are MNHEY and SVGAGI. CDR3 DNA: TGTGCCAGCAGCCCCGGGGGGGCATACAACTATGGCTACACCCTC. This sequence encodes CASSPGGAYNYGYTL.

The chain has TRBV11-2 and TRBJ1-2; the D gene is possibly TRBD1 (6 bases). Deletions cut 0 bases from V and 4 bases from J, with 15 bases between. The CDR3 sequence is 16 residues long. The germline CDR1 and CDR2 sequences are SGHAT and FQNNGV. CDR3 residues: CASSLESGGAGYGYTF. For the CDR3, the DNA is TGTGCCAGCAGCTTAGAGTCTGGGGGCGCCGGCTATGGCTACACCTTC.

This chain uses TRBV10-2 with TRBJ1-2; 9 bases are shared with TRBD1. The J segment lost 3 bases and the V segment lost 6 bases, leaving 2 bases of the junction unmatched. The CDR3 consists of 13 residues. CDR1 WSHSY and CDR2 SAAADI come from the germline V gene. The CDR3 reads CASSRQGDYGYTF. CDR3 in DNA: TGCGCCAGCAGCAGACAGGGGGACTATGGCTACACCTTC.

Notes on this clone: Other DNA sequences in this sample translate to the same CDR3. V is TRBV2 and J is TRBJ1-1, with 9 bases matching TRBD1. J lost 3 bases, V lost 10 bases, and 21 bases had no gene match. CDR3 size: 18 residues. Germline V gene sequence: CDR1 SNHLY, CDR2 FYNNEI. The CDR3, as DNA: TGTGCCACCCCGGGGAGGCGTACAGGGGGCATGAGGGACACTGAAGCTTTCTTT. Translation gives CATPGRRTGGMRDTEAFF. Drawing the rest from reference TRBV2 and TRBJ1-1, the complete variable domain is EPEVTQTPSHQVTQMGQEVILRCVPISNHLYFYWYRQILGQKVEFLVSFYNNEISEKSEIFDDQFSVERPDGSNFTLKIRSTKLEDSAMYFCATPGRRTGGMRDTEAFFGQGTRLTVV.

V is TRBV5-1 and J is TRBJ2-1; TRBD1 might be the D (6 bases). The germline gives CDR1 SGHRS, CDR2 YFSETQ. The CDR3 loop spans 14 amino acids. Trimming took off 4 bases at V and 7 bases at J, with 15 bases between the two ends. The DNA of the CDR3 is TGCGCCAGCAGCCATAACAGGGATAGGAATGAGCAGTTCTTC. This translates into CASSHNRDRNEQFF.

This chain's CDR3 is CSARVGGGYTF. The CDR3 DNA follows: TGCAGTGCTAGAGTAGGGGGCGGCTACACCTTC. This chain uses TRBV20-1 with TRBJ1-2; 7 bases fit TRBD1. The germline V gene has CDR1 DFQATT and CDR2 SNEGSKA (reference sequence). The CDR3 has 11 residues. V lost 1 base to trimming and J lost 8 bases; unmatched junction nucleotides: 1.

Written as DNA, the CDR3 is TGTGCCAGCAGTTACTCCCCGGGACAGGGCTACGAGCAGTACTTC. Translated: CASSYSPGQGYEQYF. The chain carries TRBV6-5 and TRBJ2-7, with 9 bases matching TRBD1. Trimming cost V 0 bases and J 3 bases; bases outside gene matches: 3. The CDR3 consists of 15 residues. Germline V CDR1 and CDR2: MNHEY, SVGAGI.

This rearrangement joins TRBV6-1 to TRBJ1-2, with 11 bases identical to TRBD1. The CDR3 spans 14 residues. V was clipped by 6 bases and J by 5 bases; unmatched bases: 5. Germline lookup yields CDR1 MNHNS and CDR2 SASEGT. The CDR3 protein is CASRGRDRGYGYTF. The CDR3 bases are TGTGCCAGCAGGGGCCGGGACAGGGGGTATGGCTACACCTTC.

The chain employs TRBV19 and TRBJ1-2, with TRBD1 matching 7 bases. The CDR3 totals 14 residues. Trimming cost V 3 bases and J 5 bases; bases outside gene matches: 6. The germline V gene has CDR1 LNHDA and CDR2 SQIVND (reference sequence). The CDR3 reads CASSMGTVAYGYTF. The CDR3 DNA reads TGTGCCAGTAGTATGGGGACAGTCGCTTATGGCTACACCTTC.

The chain has TRBV2 and TRBJ2-4; 9 bases are shared with TRBD1. The CDR3 consists of 21 residues. The germline CDR1 and CDR2 sequences are SNHLY and FYNNEI. J lost 0 bases, V lost 5 bases, and 20 bases had no gene match. The CDR3 DNA reads as TGTGCCAGCAGTCGGCCCCGACCCGGGACAGGGCAGGCGAAAGCCAAAAACATTCAGTACTTC. It translates to CASSRPRPGTGQAKAKNIQYF.

This clone was detected only once. J is TRBJ1-3 and V is TRBV11-2; 8 bases agree with TRBD1. Trimming cost V 4 bases and J 2 bases; bases outside gene matches: 10. Germline V gene data show CDR1 as SGHAT and CDR2 as FQNNGV. CDR3 length equals 17 residues. CDR3: CASSSGQGQGAGNTIYF. The CDR3 DNA reads as TGTGCCAGCAGCTCTGGACAGGGCCAAGGCGCTGGAAACACCATATATTTT.

This chain connects TRBV14 to TRBJ2-5; 8 nucleotides agree with TRBD2. Germline loops: CDR1 SGHDN, CDR2 FVKESK. CDR3 size: 15 residues. V shed 4 bases, J shed 1 base, and the junction held 5 bases outside the gene matches. As DNA, the CDR3 is TGTGCCAGCAGCCGGCGGGGGGCCTTCCAAGAGACCCAGTACTTC. Protein product: CASSRRGAFQETQYF.

The chain recombines TRBV7-2 with TRBJ1-1, with TRBD1 as a possible D gene (5 bases). Trimming left V 6 bases short and J 3 bases short, with 5 bases between. Germline CDR1 reads SGHTA; CDR2 reads FQGNSA. CDR3 length: 11 amino acids. The CDR3 DNA is TGTGCCAGCAGACAGGACACTGAAGCTTTCTTT. It yields the protein CASRQDTEAFF.